This T cell receptor (beta chain) was sequenced in a study of OX40 agonist ivuxolimab in advanced cancers. Sequenced by immunoSEQ multiplex PCR; TCRdb stores in-frame clones only, minus some. The sample has some 60,000 clones; approximately 87% are singletons. The CDR3 contains 18 residues. CDR1 is SGHAT, CDR2 FQNNGV, per germline. The receptor's source is an adult with an advanced solid tumor such as melanoma, head and neck, liver or kidney cancer. This specimen consisted of CD4+ or CD8+ T cells sorted from blood, obtained in a trial of the OX40 agonist ivuxolimab. V is TRBV11-2 and J is TRBJ2-5; 16 nucleotides agree with TRBD2. The DNA end lines up better with TRBJ2-7; the J call may be wrong. The CDR3 coding sequence is TGTGCCAGCAGCGTCTTCGGGACTAGCGGGGGGGCCCCCTACGAGCAGTACTTC. It yields the protein CASSVFGTSGGAPYEQYF.